These T cell receptor beta chains were read from a single sample in a study of cytomegalovirus exposure and HLA in healthy donors. The protocol was immunoSEQ multiplex PCR, while the TCRdb copy is restricted to in-frame clones and leaves out a portion. Of hundreds of thousands of clones in the sample, around 80% were seen once. Sequenced sample: PBMCs. Receptors were obtained from a male donor in good health and CMV-seronegative. Each CDR3 is given with its conserved first and last residue. The D gene is left open where the match is weak. The size of a clone is reported for some rows only, either as once, few or many, or as a class for expanded clones.

clone_size j_call d_call v_call cdr3_nt cdr3_aa
. TRBJ2-4 . TRBV19 TGTGCCAGTAGTGGCAGGGTCGTAGGGTTGATTGGCATTCAGTACTTC CASSGRVVGLIGIQYF
. TRBJ2-3 TRBD2 TRBV5-6 TGTGCCAGCAGCTTCCGACTAGCGGAGGCCACAGATACGCAGTATTTT CASSFRLAEATDTQYF
. TRBJ2-7 TRBD2 TRBV28 TGTGCCAGCAGGCAACTAGCGGGAGGTACCTACGAGCAGTACTTC CASRQLAGGTYEQYF
. TRBJ1-2 . TRBV5-1 TGCGCCAGCAGCCCAACAGATGCGGGTGGCTACACCTTC CASSPTDAGGYTF
. TRBJ2-5 . TRBV29-1 TGCAGCGTAGCAACAGGGAAGGGGGAGACCCAGTACTTC CSVATGKGETQYF
once TRBJ1-5 . TRBV11-3 TGTGCCAGCAGCAGGAGGGTCAATAGCAATCAGCCCCAGCATTTT CASSRRVNSNQPQHF
. TRBJ1-2 . TRBV2 TGTGCCAGCAGTGAAGTCTTGACAGCCGGTGGCTACACCTTC CASSEVLTAGGYTF
. TRBJ2-7 . TRBV9 TGTGCCAGCAGCGTAGGTGAGGGCCGGACCTACGAGCAGTACTTC CASSVGEGRTYEQYF
. TRBJ2-3 . TRBV27 TGTGCCAGCAGTTTACAAGCTAGCGAAACAGATACGCAGTATTTT CASSLQASETDTQYF
. TRBJ2-5 TRBD2 TRBV11-2 TGTGCCAGCAGCTCCGGCGGGGCGGGAGGCCGGTGGGCCCAGTACTTC CASSSGGAGGRWAQYF
. TRBJ1-1 . TRBV10-2 TGCGCCAGCAGTGAGTCGCGTGGGAACACTGAAGCTTTCTTT CASSESRGNTEAFF
. TRBJ1-4 . TRBV11-2 TGTGCCAGCTCTCGAGGGATACAAATGAATGAAAAACTGTTTTTT CASSRGIQMNEKLFF
. TRBJ1-5 TRBD1 TRBV2 TGTGCCAGCAGGATGACAGGGAACGGCAATCAGCCCCAGCATTTT CASRMTGNGNQPQHF
. TRBJ2-2 . TRBV29-1 TGCAGCGTTGAGCAGTACAACACCGGGGAGCTGTTTTTT CSVEQYNTGELFF
. TRBJ2-5 TRBD2 TRBV9 TGTGCCAGCAGCGTAGGGGCTAGCGGGAAAGAGACCCAGTACTTC CASSVGASGKETQYF
. TRBJ2-7 . TRBV15 TGTGCCACCAGCAGTTCCCCGGGACACAGATACGAGCAGTACTTC CATSSSPGHRYEQYF
. TRBJ2-4 . TRBV5-6 TGTGCCAGCAGTTCAGCGTTTACCAAAAACATTCAGTACTTC CASSSAFTKNIQYF
. TRBJ1-2 TRBD1 TRBV6-1 TGTGCCAGCAGTGAACCCGCAACAGGGGACTATGGCTACACCTTC CASSEPATGDYGYTF
few TRBJ2-1 . TRBV5-1 TGCGCCAGCAGCTTGGTGACGGGAGCTGACAATGAGCAGTTCTTC CASSLVTGADNEQFF
once TRBJ2-1 . TRBV21-1 TGTGCCAGCAGCAAGTGTGGGGCCTCCTACAATGAGCAGTTCTTC CASSKCGASYNEQFF
. TRBJ2-5 TRBD2 TRBV5-1 TGCGCCAGCCAGCGGGGGACCTTATTAGAGACCCAGTACTTC CASQRGTLLETQYF
. TRBJ1-1 . TRBV5-4 TGTGCCAGCAGCCGGGGGGGGAACACTGAAGCTTTCTTT CASSRGGNTEAFF
. TRBJ1-5 TRBD1 TRBV2 TGTGCCAGCAGTGACGCGACAGGGGGTGGTCAGCCCCAGCATTTT CASSDATGGGQPQHF
. TRBJ2-3 TRBD2 TRBV7-8 TGTGCCAGCAGCTTAGGTGTGACTAGCTCTCATACGCAGTATTTT CASSLGVTSSHTQYF
. TRBJ1-4 . TRBV27 TGTGCCAGCAGTTCCGGGTTCAAAGTAGATGAAAAACTGTTTTTT CASSSGFKVDEKLFF
. TRBJ1-1 . TRBV18 TGTGCCAGCTCACCCCTGGGGCAGCCGAACACTGAAGCTTTCTTT CASSPLGQPNTEAFF
. TRBJ2-7 . TRBV5-1 TGCGCCAGCAGCTTGCGCAGGGCTCTCAGCGAGCAGTACTTC CASSLRRALSEQYF
. TRBJ1-5 . TRBV15 TGTGCCACCAGCAGAGACAGACAGCCCCAGCATTTT CATSRDRQPQHF
. TRBJ2-1 TRBD2 TRBV7-9 TGTGCCAGCAGCTTGGGACTAGCGGGGGACAATGAGCAGTTCTTC CASSLGLAGDNEQFF
. TRBJ1-2 TRBD1 TRBV28 TGTGCCAGCAGTATCTTGACAGGGGAAATCTATGGCTACACCTTC CASSILTGEIYGYTF
. TRBJ2-7 TRBD2 TRBV30 TGTGCCTGGGAGACTAGCCCCCTTGGAGAGCAGTACTTC CAWETSPLGEQYF
. TRBJ2-5 TRBD1 TRBV7-9 TGTGCCAGCAGCCCGGGACAGGGGAAAGAGACCCAGTACTTC CASSPGQGKETQYF
. TRBJ2-2 TRBD2 TRBV6-4 TGTGCCAGCAGTTATAGCGGGAGCGTTTCCGGGGAGCTGTTTTTT CASSYSGSVSGELFF
. TRBJ2-1 TRBD2 TRBV4-1 TGCGCCAGCAGCCAAGCGAGTAGCGGGAGTGGTGAGCAGTTCTTC CASSQASSGSGEQFF
. TRBJ2-2 . TRBV10-3 TGTGCCATCAGTGAGAGGGGGAGCACCGGGGAGCTGTTTTTT CAISERGSTGELFF
. TRBJ2-3 . TRBV30 TGTGCCTGGAGCCTCACGGGGGTGGATACGCAGTATTTT CAWSLTGVDTQYF
. TRBJ2-7 TRBD1 TRBV6-5 TGTGCCAGCAGGGGACAGGTCTACGAGCAGTACTTC CASRGQVYEQYF
. TRBJ2-3 TRBD2 TRBV29-1 TGCAGCGTTCCGGGACTAGCGGGACTCACAGATACGCAGTATTTT CSVPGLAGLTDTQYF
. TRBJ2-7 TRBD2 TRBV4-2 TGTGCCAGCAGCCAAGAAAGCTGGAGCCTAGCGGACTCCTACGAGCAGTACTTC CASSQESWSLADSYEQYF
. TRBJ2-3 TRBD1 TRBV5-5 TGTGCCAGCAGCACGGGGACAGTCGGTACAGATACGCAGTATTTT CASSTGTVGTDTQYF
. TRBJ2-2 . TRBV9 TGTGCCAGCAGCGCACTCCCCCCCGGGACATCCTACACCGGGGAGCTGTTTTTT CASSALPPGTSYTGELFF
. TRBJ2-3 . TRBV10-3 TGTGCCATCAGCCGTGCGGGAGATACGCAGTATTTT CAISRAGDTQYF
. TRBJ2-1 TRBD1 TRBV19 TGTGCCAGTAGATGGGGACAGGGATACAATGAGCAGTTCTTC CASRWGQGYNEQFF
. TRBJ2-7 . TRBV5-6 TGTGCCAGCAGCTTGGATCGCGGCCACGAGCAGTACTTC CASSLDRGHEQYF
. TRBJ1-4 TRBD1 TRBV18 TGTGCCAGCTCACCACAGGGGGCAACTAATGAAAAACTGCTTTTT CASSPQGATNEKLLF
. TRBJ2-7 TRBD2 TRBV5-1 TGCGCCAGTGCGAAAGCGGGAGGGTTGAGCGAGCAGTACTTC CASAKAGGLSEQYF
once TRBJ1-2 . TRBV7-3 TGTGCCAGCAGCGTCGGGCAGGGCGAGGTTTATGGCTACACCTTC CASSVGQGEVYGYTF
. TRBJ2-7 . TRBV18 TGTGCCAGCTCGACCGGGCAGGGAATCGGCGAGCAGTACTTC CASSTGQGIGEQYF
. TRBJ2-7 TRBD2 TRBV7-2 TGTGCCAGCAGCATTAGCGGGAGGGCCTCGGGGGAGCAGTACTTC CASSISGRASGEQYF
few TRBJ2-6 TRBD1 TRBV28 TGTGCCACTACAGGGGAGTGGGCCCTCACTGGGGCCAACGTCCTGACTTTC CATTGEWALTGANVLTF
. TRBJ2-5 . TRBV11-2 TGTGCCAGCAGCCCCCAAGCCAGGGAGACCCAGTACTTC CASSPQARETQYF
. TRBJ1-4 TRBD1 TRBV5-1 TGCGCCAGCAAAGGGGCCGACAGGGGGAATGAAAAACTGTTTTTT CASKGADRGNEKLFF